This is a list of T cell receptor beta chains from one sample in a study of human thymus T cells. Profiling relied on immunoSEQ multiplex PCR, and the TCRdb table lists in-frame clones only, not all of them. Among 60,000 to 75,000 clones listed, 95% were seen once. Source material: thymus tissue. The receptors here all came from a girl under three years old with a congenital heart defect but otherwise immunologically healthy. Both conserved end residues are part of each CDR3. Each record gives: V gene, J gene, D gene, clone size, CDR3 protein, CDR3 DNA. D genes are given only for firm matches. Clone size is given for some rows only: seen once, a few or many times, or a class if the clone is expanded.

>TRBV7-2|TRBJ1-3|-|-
CASSLKHREANTIYF
TGTGCCAGCAGCTTAAAACACAGGGAGGCAAACACCATATATTTT
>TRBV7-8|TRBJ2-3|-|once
CASSLRRGTDTQYF
TGTGCCAGCAGCTTAAGGAGGGGCACAGATACGCAGTATTTT
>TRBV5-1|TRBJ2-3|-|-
CASSFELEGISTDTQYF
TGCGCCAGCAGCTTTGAACTAGAGGGTATAAGCACAGATACGCAGTATTTT
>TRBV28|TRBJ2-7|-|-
CASSSTELRSYEQYF
TGTGCCAGCAGTTCGACAGAACTTCGATCCTACGAGCAGTACTTC
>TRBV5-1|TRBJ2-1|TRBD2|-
CASSPTGSSGVNEQFF
TGCGCCAGCAGCCCCACGGGGTCTAGCGGCGTAAATGAGCAGTTCTTC
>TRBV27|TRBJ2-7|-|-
CASSQPGSHGLYEQYF
TGTGCCAGCAGCCAGCCCGGATCTCACGGCCTCTACGAGCAGTACTTC
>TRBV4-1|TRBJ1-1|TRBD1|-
CASSQDRQGRTEAFF
TGCGCCAGCAGCCAAGATAGACAGGGGAGGACTGAAGCTTTCTTT
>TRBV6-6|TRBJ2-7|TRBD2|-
CASTDRGRAYEQYF
TGTGCCAGCACTGATCGCGGGAGGGCGTACGAGCAGTACTTC
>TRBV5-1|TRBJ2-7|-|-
CASRLDYEGYEQYF
TGCGCCAGCAGACTAGATTACGAAGGATACGAGCAGTACTTC
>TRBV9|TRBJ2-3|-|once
CASSVGKRRGSTDTQYF
TGTGCCAGCAGCGTAGGGAAGCGACGGGGAAGCACAGATACGCAGTATTTT
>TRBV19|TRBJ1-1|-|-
CASNEGCTEAFF
TGTGCCAGTAATGAGGGTTGCACTGAAGCTTTCTTT
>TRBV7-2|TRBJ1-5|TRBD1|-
CASSQLGTGDQPQHF
TGTGCCAGCAGCCAACTCGGGACAGGGGATCAGCCCCAGCATTTT
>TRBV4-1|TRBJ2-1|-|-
CASSLGLAADNEQFF
TGCGCCAGCAGCCTCGGCCTGGCGGCGGACAATGAGCAGTTCTTC
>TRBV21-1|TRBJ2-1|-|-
CASSKSPGPHNEQFF
TGTGCCAGCAGCAAATCTCCAGGCCCCCACAATGAGCAGTTCTTC
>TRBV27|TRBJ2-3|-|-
CASTRSGFWTDTQYF
TGTGCCAGCACAAGATCGGGATTTTGGACAGATACGCAGTATTTT
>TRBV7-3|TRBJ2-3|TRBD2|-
CASSREREITDTQYF
TGTGCCAGCAGCCGCGAGCGGGAGATCACAGATACGCAGTATTTT
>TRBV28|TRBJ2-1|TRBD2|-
CASSFVRSSGSTYNEQFF
TGTGCCAGCAGTTTCGTTCGGAGTAGCGGGAGTACCTACAATGAGCAGTTCTTC
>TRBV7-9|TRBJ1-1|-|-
CASSLGYWIGDRPTAEAFF
TGTGCCAGCAGCTTAGGATATTGGATAGGGGACCGCCCAACGGCTGAAGCTTTCTTT
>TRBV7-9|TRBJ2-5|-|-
CASSLILLDQETQYF
TGTGCCAGCAGCTTGATCTTACTAGACCAAGAGACCCAGTACTTC
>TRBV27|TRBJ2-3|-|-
CASSPHSTDTQYF
TGTGCCAGCAGTCCCCACTCCACAGATACGCAGTATTTT
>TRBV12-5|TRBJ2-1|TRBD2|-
CASGLPSVAGGSRGYNEQFF
TGTGCTAGTGGTTTGCCCTCCGTAGCGGGAGGCTCCAGGGGATACAATGAGCAGTTCTTC
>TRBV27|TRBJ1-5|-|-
CASRPRPTGPNQPQHF
TGTGCCAGCAGGCCCCGACCCACAGGCCCCAATCAGCCCCAGCATTTT
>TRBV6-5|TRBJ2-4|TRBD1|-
CASSATGVKDIQYF
TGTGCCAGCAGCGCGACAGGGGTTAAAGACATTCAGTACTTC
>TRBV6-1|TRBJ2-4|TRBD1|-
CASRWDSVKNIQYF
TGTGCCAGCAGGTGGGACAGCGTGAAAAACATTCAGTACTTC
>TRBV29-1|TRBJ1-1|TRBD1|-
CSVPGQGGTEAFF
TGCAGCGTTCCGGGACAGGGTGGCACTGAAGCTTTCTTT
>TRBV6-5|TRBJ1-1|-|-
CASSYKGTNTEAFF
TGTGCCAGCAGTTACAAGGGGACGAACACTGAAGCTTTCTTT
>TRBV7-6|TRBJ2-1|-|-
CASSPVPRRFHNEQFF
TGTGCCAGCAGCCCCGTACCTAGGCGGTTTCACAATGAGCAGTTCTTC
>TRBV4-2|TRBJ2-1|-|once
CASSQDLADENEQFF
TGTGCCAGCAGCCAAGATCTCGCTGACGAAAATGAGCAGTTCTTC
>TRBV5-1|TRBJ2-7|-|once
CASSFLAGTSYEQYF
TGCGCCAGCAGCTTCCTAGCCGGGACATCCTACGAGCAGTACTTC
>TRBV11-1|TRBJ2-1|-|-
CASSLLAREQFF
TGTGCCAGCAGCTTACTCGCTCGGGAGCAGTTCTTC
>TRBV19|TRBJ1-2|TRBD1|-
CASSIRFSEAGTGVNYGYTF
TGTGCCAGTAGTATCAGGTTTTCGGAGGCCGGGACAGGGGTTAACTATGGCTACACCTTC
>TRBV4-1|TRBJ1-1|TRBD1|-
CASSPDRQGFDTEAFF
TGCGCCAGCAGCCCAGACCGACAGGGGTTCGACACTGAAGCTTTCTTT
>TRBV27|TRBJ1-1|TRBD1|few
CASTPRTGEAFF
TGTGCCAGCACGCCTCGGACAGGGGAAGCTTTCTTT
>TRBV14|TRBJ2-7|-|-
CASSQGRAHRVYYEQYF
TGTGCCAGCAGCCAAGGACGGGCCCACCGCGTATACTACGAGCAGTACTTC
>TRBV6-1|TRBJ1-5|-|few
CASRTGPLRAQHF
TGTGCCAGCAGGACAGGCCCATTACGGGCCCAGCATTTT
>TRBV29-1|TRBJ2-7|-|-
CSVGTRRRTDNYEQYF
TGCAGCGTTGGAACAAGGAGGAGGACCGACAACTACGAGCAGTACTTC
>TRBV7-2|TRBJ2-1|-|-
CASSFPKSSSYNEQFF
TGTGCCAGCAGCTTCCCCAAATCTAGCTCCTACAATGAGCAGTTCTTC
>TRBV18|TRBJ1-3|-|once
CASSPQVSSGNTIYF
TGTGCCAGCTCACCACAGGTATCCTCTGGAAACACCATATATTTT
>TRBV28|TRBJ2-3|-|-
CAAFGSPTDTQYF
TGTGCCGCTTTCGGGAGCCCCACAGATACGCAGTATTTT
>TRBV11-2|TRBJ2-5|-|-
CASSLKNGGAETQYF
TGTGCCAGCAGCTTAAAGAACGGAGGAGCGGAGACCCAGTACTTC
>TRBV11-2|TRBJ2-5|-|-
CASSLPRWQGPQETQYF
TGTGCCAGCAGCCTCCCCCGGTGGCAGGGGCCCCAAGAGACCCAGTACTTC
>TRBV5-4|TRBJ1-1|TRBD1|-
CASSEDREGTNTEAFF
TGTGCCAGCAGCGAGGACAGGGAGGGTACGAACACTGAAGCTTTCTTT
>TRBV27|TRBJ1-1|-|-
CASSRTRDSGNTEAFF
TGTGCCAGCAGCCGAACCCGGGACTCCGGGAACACTGAAGCTTTCTTT
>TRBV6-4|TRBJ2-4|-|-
CASSHKRVDGNIQYF
TGTGCCAGCAGCCACAAGAGGGTAGACGGAAACATTCAGTACTTC
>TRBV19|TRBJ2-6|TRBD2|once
CASSIPASGEPPGANVLTF
TGTGCCAGTAGTATCCCCGCTAGCGGGGAGCCCCCTGGGGCCAACGTCCTGACTTTC
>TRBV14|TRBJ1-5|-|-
CASSQDPGQPQHF
TGTGCCAGCAGCCAAGACCCAGGTCAGCCCCAGCATTTT
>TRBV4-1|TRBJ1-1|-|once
CASSQDTRTEAFF
TGCGCCAGCAGCCAAGATACTCGGACTGAAGCTTTCTTT
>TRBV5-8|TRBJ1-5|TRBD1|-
CASSRGLSNQPQHF
TGTGCCAGCTCCAGGGGGCTAAGCAATCAGCCCCAGCATTTT
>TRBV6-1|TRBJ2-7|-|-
CASSGSRDSSGDSYEQYF
TGTGCCAGCAGTGGAAGCCGGGACAGTTCGGGGGACTCCTACGAGCAGTACTTC
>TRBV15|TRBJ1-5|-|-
CATSRDSGKGGRSNQPQHF
TGTGCCACCAGCAGAGATAGCGGGAAGGGAGGGAGAAGCAATCAGCCCCAGCATTTT
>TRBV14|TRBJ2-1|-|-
CASSRKSNEQFF
TGTGCCAGCAGCCGAAAGTCCAATGAGCAGTTCTTC
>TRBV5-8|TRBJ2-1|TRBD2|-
CASSSGMGNEQFF
TGTGCCAGCAGTAGCGGGATGGGAAATGAGCAGTTCTTC
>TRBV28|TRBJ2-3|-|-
CASSSSVSTDTQYF
TGTGCCAGCAGTAGTAGCGTAAGCACAGATACGCAGTATTTT